The 14 T cell receptor beta chains below were found in one sample sequenced in a study of blood T cells in healthy people across ages. For the second PCR, which ran for about 7 to 12 cycles, a sample-barcoded 5' primer and a J-beta primer mix were used. TCRdb used MiXCR to reprocess the 5' RACE reads, holding one entry per CDR3 protein. The sample lists around 800,000 distinct CDR3 sequences, around 24% occurring once. This same sample was also part of a study on T cells of mothers and their children.

Input material: blood. These receptors were taken from a boy aged 5-17 years in good health.

This clonotype was detected only a few times. An end of the junction differs from the germline gene, which may be a read error. The chain couples TRBV2 to TRBJ1-2; possibly TRBD1 for D (6 bases). In germline, CDR1 is SNHLY, CDR2 FYNNEI. This CDR3 is 17 amino acids long. The CDR3: CASSEAIRKGGDYGYTF. In DNA, the CDR3 is TGTGCCAGCAGTGAAGCTATCAGGAAGGGGGGCGACTATGGATACACCTTC.

The rearrangement links TRBV9 to TRBJ1-2; 9 positions agree with TRBD1. CDR1 is SGDLS, CDR2 YYNGEE, per germline. With 2 bases clipped from V and 3 bases from J, the junction kept 5 bases outside the gene matches. CDR3 length: 15 amino acids. The CDR3: CASSVRTGADYGYTF. CDR3 bases: TGTGCCAGCAGCGTCCGGACAGGGGCGGACTATGGCTACACCTTC. The full variable domain, completed using reference TRBV9 and TRBJ1-2, is DSGVTQTPKHLITATGQRVTLRCSPRSGDLSVYWYQQSLDQGLQFLIQYYNGEERAKGNILERFSAQQFPDLHSELNLSSLELGDSALYFCASSVRTGADYGYTFGSGTRLTVV.

There are many counts of this clonotype. The chain joins TRBV28 to TRBJ2-5; the match to TRBD1 covers 8 bases. The CDR3 totals 18 residues. Per germline, CDR1 MDHEN and CDR2 SYDVKM. Germline trimming cut 1 base from V and 6 bases from J; bases unmatched to any gene: 16. CDR3 nucleotides: TGTGCCAGCAGTTTATATCACCTGGGCAGGGGGCGCGGGAAGACCCAGTACTTC. Its protein product is CASSLYHLGRGRGKTQYF.

This rearrangement joins TRBV20-1 to TRBJ1-4; D is uncertain. CDR3 length: 16 amino acids. V was pared by 2 bases and J by 5 bases, with 18 bases between. CDR1 and CDR2 from the germline V gene are DFQATT and SNEGSKA (reference sequence). The CDR3 nucleotides are TGCAGTGCTAGATACGGGCCTCTCACCCCAAATGAAAAACTGTTTTTT. It codes for CSARYGPLTPNEKLFF.

This clonotype came up once. The rearrangement links TRBV4-1 to TRBJ1-2; D uncertain. The CDR3 runs to 15 residues. The V gene lost 4 bases and the J gene lost 1 base, with 13 bases spanning the gap. The germline CDR1 and CDR2 sequences are MGHRA and YSYEKL. Here the CDR3 reads CASSLIDGNNYGYTF. The DNA of the CDR3 is TGCGCCAGCAGCCTTATCGACGGGAATAACTATGGCTACACCTTC.

The chain recombines TRBV6-1 with TRBJ1-1; D remains unclear. The CDR3 is made up of 13 amino acids. Germline V gene data show CDR1 as MNHNS and CDR2 as SASEGT. With 2 bases removed from V and 10 bases from J, the gap between germline ends came to 14 bases. CDR3 loop: CASSERTGIGAFF. CDR3 in DNA: TGTGCCAGCAGTGAAAGGACCGGGATTGGAGCTTTCTTT.

The chain has TRBV15 and TRBJ2-1; possibly TRBD2 for D (5 bases). Matching the DNA end better, TRBJ2-7 makes the J call doubtful. This CDR3 has 15 amino acids. Germline V CDR1 and CDR2: LNHNV, YYDKDF (reference sequence). The CDR3 DNA follows: TGTGCCACCAGCAGACCCCGGGAAGGAGACTACGAGCAGTACTTC. This translates into CATSRPREGDYEQYF.

In this sample, this clonotype turned up a few times. This chain connects TRBV20-1 to TRBJ2-5; TRBD2 matches at 9 bases. The CDR3 is made up of 14 amino acids. Trimming at V came to 6 bases and at J to 5 bases, leaving 10 bases not matched to a gene. Germline lookup yields CDR1 DFQATT and CDR2 SNEGSKA (reference sequence). CDR3 in amino acids: CSAVAGALAETQYF. The CDR3 DNA reads as TGCAGTGCAGTAGCGGGGGCCCTTGCGGAGACCCAGTACTTC.

This clonotype was seen a few times. J is TRBJ1-4 and V is TRBV6-5, with D perhaps matching TRBD1 (6 bases). CDR3 length equals 15 residues. Germline loops: CDR1 MNHEY, CDR2 SVGAGI. V lost 7 bases to trimming and J lost 4 bases, with 16 bases between them. The CDR3 DNA is TGTGCCAGCACGCTCTCCGGGACAAGTAATGAAAAACTGTTTTTT. This codes for CASTLSGTSNEKLFF.

The chain couples TRBV4-2 to TRBJ1-1; 10 positions agree with TRBD1. Trimming at V came to 4 bases and at J to 5 bases, leaving 7 bases not matched to a gene. The CDR3 extends over 15 amino acids. Germline lookup yields CDR1 LGHNA and CDR2 YNFKEQ. CDR3 coding DNA: TGTGCCAGCAGCCTGCGGGGACAGGGGATGACTGAAGCTTTCTTT. Its translation is CASSLRGQGMTEAFF.

This rearrangement joins TRBV7-3 to TRBJ2-1; D might be TRBD2 (6 bases). Trimming pared 5 bases from V and 8 bases from J, leaving 7 bases between. CDR1 and CDR2 (germline): SGHTA, FQGTGA. This CDR3 spans 11 amino acids. CDR3 DNA sequence: TGTGCCAGCAGCACGGGGGATGAGCAGTTCTTC. Translating it yields CASSTGDEQFF.

The rearrangement uses TRBV9 and TRBJ1-1; 10 nucleotides line up with TRBD1. This CDR3 is 16 amino acids long. The J segment lost 8 bases and the V segment lost 0 bases, leaving 10 bases of the junction unmatched. Germline CDR1 is SGDLS and CDR2 is YYNGEE. CDR3 sequence (DNA): TGTGCCAGCAGCGTAGTCCGGACAGGGGGAGAGACCGAAGCTTTCTTT. It codes for CASSVVRTGGETEAFF.

V and J are TRBV29-1 and TRBJ1-2; weak D call: TRBD1 (5 bases). Germline V gives CDR1 SQVTM, CDR2 ANQGSEA. This CDR3 is 14 amino acids long. V was shortened by 7 bases and J by 4 bases, with 19 bases between the two germline ends. CDR3 in DNA: TGCAGCGCCGACCGGGTGTCAGGGACCTATGGCTACACCTTC. As protein: CSADRVSGTYGYTF.

A few counts support this clonotype. An end of the junction differs from the germline gene, which may be a read error. The chain uses TRBV2 and TRBJ1-4, with 7 bases matching TRBD1. Germline CDR1 and CDR2: SNHLY and FYNNEI. The CDR3 has 14 residues. CDR3 in DNA: TGTGCCAGCAGTCAGGACAGGATTAATGAAGAACTGTTTTTT. Translated: CASSQDRINEELFF.